This T cell receptor (beta chain) was recorded in a study of OX40 agonist ivuxolimab in advanced cancers. Study at large: Three patients got partial responses; one had hepatocellular carcinoma and two had cutaneous melanoma. Study-level points and caveats: Patients who responded partially at 0.1-3.0 mg/kg showed clonal expansion ranking among the lowest.

Assay used: immunoSEQ multiplex PCR; TCRdb lists only in-frame clones, some missing. In the table there are around 60,000 clones, about 90% of which are singletons. The V and J ends lost 5 bases and 8 bases respectively, with 12 bases between them. The CDR3 is 11 amino acids. Germline loops: CDR1 DFQATT, CDR2 SNEGSKA (reference sequence). In this sample, this clone turned up once. The antigen is unknown. The sequence came from an adult with an advanced solid tumor such as melanoma, head and neck, liver or kidney cancer. Source: CD4+ or CD8+ T cells sorted from blood, taken in a trial of the OX40 agonist ivuxolimab. This rearrangement joins TRBV20-1 to TRBJ1-2, with D uncertain. The CDR3 sequence is CSAFEHPGYTF. DNA for the CDR3: TGCAGTGCTTTTGAACACCCAGGCTACACCTTC.